These T cell receptor beta chains were read from a single sample in a study of T-cell memory formation after mild COVID-19. TCRdb re-analysed the 5' RACE reads in MiXCR, keeping a single row per CDR3 protein. The sample includes about 210,000 distinct CDR3 sequences, about 11% seen only once; the top ten take around 2.9%. Material: PBMCs or a T cell subset sorted from them (not recorded which). The receptor source for this set is a man aged 18 to 29 who had mild COVID-19 (a few samples of this study predate the infection). Cell type and time point are not known. Each CDR3 is given with its conserved first and last residue. Fields, in order: D gene, clone size, J gene, V gene, CDR3 protein, CDR3 DNA. A D gene is named only where the DNA matches it firmly. Rows may omit the clone size; those that give it use once, few, many or a size class.

D gene: .
clone size: once
J gene: TRBJ2-6
V gene: TRBV5-1
CDR3 protein: CASILGISGANVLTF
CDR3 DNA: TGCGCCAGCATCTTGGGGATCTCTGGGGCCAACGTCCTGACTTTC

D gene: .
clone size: .
J gene: TRBJ1-1
V gene: TRBV4-1
CDR3 protein: CASSQLGLFLLF
CDR3 DNA: TGCGCCAGCAGCCAATTGGGCCTTTTTCTCCTCTTT

D gene: .
clone size: .
J gene: TRBJ2-3
V gene: TRBV20-1
CDR3 protein: CSASGGASTDTQYF
CDR3 DNA: TGCAGTGCTAGCGGGGGCGCTAGCACAGATACGCAGTATTTT

D gene: TRBD2
clone size: few
J gene: TRBJ2-7
V gene: TRBV11-2
CDR3 protein: CASSQPGLGSYEQYF
CDR3 DNA: TGTGCCAGCAGCCAGCCGGGACTAGGATCCTACGAGCAGTACTTC

D gene: .
clone size: many
J gene: TRBJ1-1
V gene: TRBV29-1
CDR3 protein: CSVHPPGPINTEAFF
CDR3 DNA: TGCAGCGTTCATCCCCCCGGACCGATAAACACTGAAGCTTTCTTT

D gene: TRBD1
clone size: once
J gene: TRBJ1-4
V gene: TRBV29-1
CDR3 protein: CSVGGTGGDEKLFF
CDR3 DNA: TGCAGCGTTGGAGGCACAGGGGGAGATGAAAAACTGTTTTTT

D gene: .
clone size: .
J gene: TRBJ2-1
V gene: TRBV20-1
CDR3 protein: CSADRGQAPYNEQFF
CDR3 DNA: TGCAGTGCCGACCGGGGTCAGGCCCCTTACAATGAGCAGTTCTTC

D gene: TRBD2
clone size: few
J gene: TRBJ2-7
V gene: TRBV7-8
CDR3 protein: CASSLGLAGAYEQYF
CDR3 DNA: TGTGCCAGCAGCCTGGGACTAGCGGGGGCCTACGAGCAGTACTTC

D gene: .
clone size: .
J gene: TRBJ1-6
V gene: TRBV12-3/TRBV12-4
CDR3 protein: CASSLEASGGSPLHF
CDR3 DNA: TGTGCCAGCAGTTTAGAGGCCTCGGGGGGTTCACCCCTCCACTTT

D gene: .
clone size: .
J gene: TRBJ1-1
V gene: TRBV3-1
CDR3 protein: CASSREGINTEAFF
CDR3 DNA: TGTGCCAGCAGCCGGGAGGGTATAAACACTGAAGCTTTCTTT

D gene: .
clone size: .
J gene: TRBJ2-2
V gene: TRBV2
CDR3 protein: CASSDPAGGQGVRTGELFF
CDR3 DNA: TGTGCCAGCAGTGACCCTGCGGGGGGACAGGGAGTTCGCACCGGGGAGCTGTTTTTT

D gene: .
clone size: few
J gene: TRBJ2-1
V gene: TRBV9
CDR3 protein: CASSVGGFSNEQFF
CDR3 DNA: TGTGCCAGCAGCGTAGGGGGATTTTCGAATGAGCAGTTCTTC

D gene: TRBD1
clone size: few
J gene: TRBJ1-1
V gene: TRBV5-6
CDR3 protein: CASSLVGQGRWGTEAFF
CDR3 DNA: TGTGCCAGCAGCTTAGTTGGACAGGGTAGATGGGGCACTGAAGCTTTCTTT

D gene: TRBD1
clone size: .
J gene: TRBJ1-2
V gene: TRBV6-1
CDR3 protein: CASSEIGQGIAYTF
CDR3 DNA: TGTGCCAGCAGTGAAATCGGACAGGGTATAGCCTACACCTTC

D gene: TRBD2
clone size: .
J gene: TRBJ2-7
V gene: TRBV2
CDR3 protein: CASTLASGSYEQYF
CDR3 DNA: TGTGCCAGCACTCTGGCTAGCGGCTCCTACGAGCAGTACTTC

D gene: .
clone size: few
J gene: TRBJ2-5
V gene: TRBV6-2/TRBV6-3
CDR3 protein: CASSYWQQETQYF
CDR3 DNA: TGTGCCAGCAGTTACTGGCAGCAAGAGACCCAGTACTTC

D gene: .
clone size: .
J gene: TRBJ2-3
V gene: TRBV5-1
CDR3 protein: CASSPRYGNPTDTQYF
CDR3 DNA: TGCGCCAGCAGCCCCCGCTACGGAAACCCCACAGATACGCAGTATTTT

D gene: .
clone size: .
J gene: TRBJ2-5
V gene: TRBV6-5
CDR3 protein: CASSYSTSLQETQYF
CDR3 DNA: TGTGCCAGCAGTTACTCGACAAGCCTCCAAGAGACCCAGTACTTC

D gene: TRBD1
clone size: many
J gene: TRBJ1-1
V gene: TRBV5-1
CDR3 protein: CASSLDRANTEAFF
CDR3 DNA: TGCGCCAGCAGCCTCGACAGGGCGAACACTGAAGCTTTCTTT

D gene: .
clone size: many
J gene: TRBJ2-1
V gene: TRBV6-5
CDR3 protein: CASSSRSYNEQFF
CDR3 DNA: TGTGCCAGCAGCTCTCGTTCCTACAATGAGCAGTTCTTC

D gene: .
clone size: .
J gene: TRBJ2-3
V gene: TRBV5-1
CDR3 protein: CASSSRAGGDTQYF
CDR3 DNA: TGCGCCAGCAGCTCGCGTGCTGGGGGAGATACGCAGTATTTT

D gene: .
clone size: few
J gene: TRBJ2-5
V gene: TRBV27
CDR3 protein: CASSLRRVETQYF
CDR3 DNA: TGTGCCAGCAGTTTACGCAGGGTAGAGACCCAGTACTTC

D gene: .
clone size: many
J gene: TRBJ1-4
V gene: TRBV7-9
CDR3 protein: CASSLEPGPVFF
CDR3 DNA: TGTGCCAGCAGCTTAGAGCCCGGGCCCGTGTTTTTT

D gene: .
clone size: few
J gene: TRBJ1-3
V gene: TRBV7-2
CDR3 protein: CASSLAVPGTIYF
CDR3 DNA: TGTGCCAGCAGCTTAGCCGTCCCGGGCACCATATATTTT

D gene: .
clone size: .
J gene: TRBJ1-2
V gene: TRBV20-1
CDR3 protein: CSARGMGGYTF
CDR3 DNA: TGCAGTGCTAGAGGGATGGGGGGCTACACCTTC

D gene: TRBD2
clone size: .
J gene: TRBJ2-3
V gene: TRBV29-1
CDR3 protein: CSVLPAGGSDTQYF
CDR3 DNA: TGCAGCGTTCTCCCAGCGGGGGGGTCAGATACGCAGTATTTT

D gene: .
clone size: few
J gene: TRBJ1-6
V gene: TRBV5-1
CDR3 protein: CASSPSFDSGLHF
CDR3 DNA: TGCGCCAGCAGCCCCTCTTTCGATTCCGGTCTCCACTTT

D gene: .
clone size: .
J gene: TRBJ1-5
V gene: TRBV4-1
CDR3 protein: CASSQEQGGNQPQHF
CDR3 DNA: TGCGCCAGCAGCCAGGAGCAGGGAGGCAATCAGCCCCAGCATTTT

D gene: TRBD2
clone size: few
J gene: TRBJ2-5
V gene: TRBV4-3
CDR3 protein: CASSQVRGGDQETQYF
CDR3 DNA: TGCGCCAGCAGCCAAGTCCGCGGGGGGGACCAAGAGACCCAGTACTTC

D gene: .
clone size: .
J gene: TRBJ2-2
V gene: TRBV7-2
CDR3 protein: CASSFSGRSGELFF
CDR3 DNA: TGTGCCAGCAGCTTTTCGGGGAGGTCCGGGGAGCTGTTTTTT

D gene: .
clone size: few
J gene: TRBJ1-6
V gene: TRBV9
CDR3 protein: CASSVQGVGNSPLHF
CDR3 DNA: TGTGCCAGCAGCGTACAGGGAGTGGGAAATTCACCCCTCCACTTT

D gene: .
clone size: many
J gene: TRBJ2-2
V gene: TRBV7-2
CDR3 protein: CASSLVGPNTGELFF
CDR3 DNA: TGTGCCAGCAGCTTAGTGGGACCCAACACCGGGGAGCTGTTTTTT

D gene: .
clone size: few
J gene: TRBJ2-5
V gene: TRBV15
CDR3 protein: CATSRDPGSQETQYF
CDR3 DNA: TGTGCCACCAGCAGAGACCCGGGTTCTCAAGAGACCCAGTACTTC

D gene: .
clone size: many
J gene: TRBJ2-3
V gene: TRBV7-9
CDR3 protein: CASSSPWRSDTQYF
CDR3 DNA: TGTGCCAGCAGCTCTCCCTGGCGGTCAGATACGCAGTATTTT

D gene: TRBD1
clone size: many
J gene: TRBJ1-5
V gene: TRBV7-9
CDR3 protein: CASSPDRVNQPQHF
CDR3 DNA: TGTGCCAGCAGCCCGGACAGGGTCAATCAGCCCCAGCATTTT

D gene: .
clone size: few
J gene: TRBJ2-5
V gene: TRBV9
CDR3 protein: CASSVRGGEQETQYF
CDR3 DNA: TGTGCCAGCAGCGTAAGGGGAGGTGAGCAAGAGACCCAGTACTTC

D gene: TRBD1
clone size: .
J gene: TRBJ2-2
V gene: TRBV5-1
CDR3 protein: CASQQGAPTGELFF
CDR3 DNA: TGCGCCAGCCAACAGGGGGCGCCTACCGGGGAGCTGTTTTTT

D gene: TRBD1
clone size: few
J gene: TRBJ1-2
V gene: TRBV12-3/TRBV12-4
CDR3 protein: CASRTGTGGAYYGYTF
CDR3 DNA: TGTGCCAGCAGAACCGGGACAGGGGGCGCTTACTATGGCTACACCTTC

D gene: TRBD1
clone size: few
J gene: TRBJ1-2
V gene: TRBV18
CDR3 protein: CASSGTGTGTYGYTF
CDR3 DNA: TGTGCCAGCTCAGGAACCGGGACAGGGACCTATGGCTACACCTTC

D gene: .
clone size: few
J gene: TRBJ2-6
V gene: TRBV15
CDR3 protein: CATSDRPAGANVLTF
CDR3 DNA: TGTGCCACCAGCGACAGGCCGGCTGGGGCCAACGTCCTGACTTTC

D gene: .
clone size: many
J gene: TRBJ2-7
V gene: TRBV12-3/TRBV12-4
CDR3 protein: CASSLAEQYF
CDR3 DNA: TGTGCCAGCAGTTTGGCCGAGCAGTACTTC

D gene: TRBD1
clone size: few
J gene: TRBJ1-1
V gene: TRBV20-1
CDR3 protein: CSAGDRGTAMNTEAFF
CDR3 DNA: TGCAGTGCTGGGGACAGGGGAACCGCCATGAACACTGAAGCTTTCTTT

D gene: .
clone size: many
J gene: TRBJ1-2
V gene: TRBV7-2
CDR3 protein: CASSLGDWTVYGYTF
CDR3 DNA: TGTGCCAGCAGCTTAGGCGATTGGACAGTCTATGGCTACACCTTC

D gene: .
clone size: .
J gene: TRBJ1-2
V gene: TRBV5-1
CDR3 protein: CASSPPGPHGYTF
CDR3 DNA: TGCGCCAGCAGCCCCCCGGGACCTCATGGCTACACCTTC

D gene: .
clone size: .
J gene: TRBJ1-2
V gene: TRBV5-8
CDR3 protein: CASSWEYGGYTF
CDR3 DNA: TGTGCCAGCAGCTGGGAGTATGGAGGCTACACCTTC

D gene: .
clone size: .
J gene: TRBJ1-1
V gene: TRBV15
CDR3 protein: CATSRGYLGETEAFF
CDR3 DNA: TGTGCCACCAGCAGAGGCTATCTCGGGGAAACTGAAGCTTTCTTT

D gene: TRBD1
clone size: few
J gene: TRBJ1-5
V gene: TRBV10-3
CDR3 protein: CAISVTTDRGINQPQHF
CDR3 DNA: TGTGCCATCAGTGTGACAACTGACAGGGGGATCAATCAGCCCCAGCATTTT

D gene: TRBD1
clone size: few
J gene: TRBJ2-5
V gene: TRBV24-1
CDR3 protein: CATSDWTGGETQYF
CDR3 DNA: TGTGCCACCAGTGACTGGACAGGGGGAGAGACCCAGTACTTC

D gene: .
clone size: .
J gene: TRBJ2-3
V gene: TRBV20-1
CDR3 protein: CSATRAADTQYF
CDR3 DNA: TGCAGTGCTACCAGGGCAGCAGATACGCAGTATTTT

D gene: .
clone size: .
J gene: TRBJ1-2
V gene: TRBV7-2
CDR3 protein: CASSLATVVGYTF
CDR3 DNA: TGTGCCAGCAGCTTAGCAACAGTAGTTGGCTACACCTTC

D gene: .
clone size: many
J gene: TRBJ2-5
V gene: TRBV12-3/TRBV12-4
CDR3 protein: CASTAGRETQYF
CDR3 DNA: TGTGCCAGCACCGCGGGTAGGGAGACCCAGTACTTC

D gene: .
clone size: many
J gene: TRBJ1-1
V gene: TRBV29-1
CDR3 protein: CSVDSQNTEAFF
CDR3 DNA: TGCAGCGTTGATTCACAGAACACTGAAGCTTTCTTT

D gene: .
clone size: .
J gene: TRBJ2-1
V gene: TRBV18
CDR3 protein: CASSTVLGEQFF
CDR3 DNA: TGTGCCAGCTCAACCGTACTAGGTGAGCAGTTCTTC

D gene: .
clone size: .
J gene: TRBJ1-2
V gene: TRBV7-9
CDR3 protein: CASSGYGYTF
CDR3 DNA: TGTGCCAGCAGCGGATATGGCTACACCTTC

D gene: .
clone size: few
J gene: TRBJ2-3
V gene: TRBV7-2
CDR3 protein: CASSLDVDVHTQYF
CDR3 DNA: TGTGCCAGCAGCTTAGATGTGGACGTACATACGCAGTATTTT